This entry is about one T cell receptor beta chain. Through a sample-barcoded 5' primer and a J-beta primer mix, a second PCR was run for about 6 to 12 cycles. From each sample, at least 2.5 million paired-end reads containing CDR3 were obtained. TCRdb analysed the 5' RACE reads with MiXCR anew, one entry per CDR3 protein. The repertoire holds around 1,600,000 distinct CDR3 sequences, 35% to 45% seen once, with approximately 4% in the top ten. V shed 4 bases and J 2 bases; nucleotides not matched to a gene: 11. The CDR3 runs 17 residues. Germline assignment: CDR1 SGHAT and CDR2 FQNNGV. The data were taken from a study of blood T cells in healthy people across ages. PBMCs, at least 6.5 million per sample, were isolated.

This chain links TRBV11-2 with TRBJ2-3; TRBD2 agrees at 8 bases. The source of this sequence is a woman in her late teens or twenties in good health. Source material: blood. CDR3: CASSWGTLAGTTDTQYF. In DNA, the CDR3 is TGTGCCAGCAGCTGGGGAACCCTAGCGGGTACCACAGATACGCAGTATTTT.